The entry below gives a single TCR beta chain sequence along with its context. The data originate from a study of T-cell reconstitution after alpha-beta-depleted transplantation in children. There are 14 residues in the CDR3. Trimming at V came to 4 bases and at J to 6 bases, leaving 10 bases not matched to a gene. Germline V gene sequence: CDR1 SGHKS, CDR2 YYEKEE (reference sequence). Preparation of the TCRbeta library involved a method that used unique molecular identifiers. Using its own MiXCR run on the PCR reads, TCRdb lists one record per CDR3 protein. The sample holds about 610,000 distinct CDR3 sequences, roughly a tenth seen once.

The J gene is TRBJ2-7, the V gene TRBV5-5; 7 nucleotides agree with TRBD1. This sequence was found in a human donor who donated a stem cell graft to a child with acute myeloid leukemia. The sample here was PBMCs from the stem cell graft donor, taken from the stem cell graft. This chain's CDR3 is CASSARPRQGEQYF. The CDR3 DNA is TGTGCCAGCAGCGCCCGACCTAGACAGGGCGAGCAGTACTTC.